A selection of T cell receptor beta chains follows, all from one sample in a study of blood T cell repertoires in COVID-19. The protocol was immunoSEQ multiplex PCR, while the TCRdb copy is restricted to in-frame clones and leaves out a portion. The sample includes fewer than 85,000 clones, around 85% seen only once; the top ten take just over 5%. Input material: peripheral blood. The origin of the receptors is a man of 80 years or more with acute or convalescent COVID-19. Each CDR3 is given with its conserved first and last residue. Each record gives: clone size, V gene, J gene, D gene, CDR3 DNA, CDR3 protein. A D gene is named only where the DNA matches it firmly. For some rows the clone size is stated as once, few or many, or as a class when expanded; others skip it.

clone_size: .; v_call: TRBV28; j_call: TRBJ1-1; d_call: .; cdr3_nt: TGTGCCAGCAGTTTGGGTATGGGGAGGACTGAAGCTTTCTTT; cdr3_aa: CASSLGMGRTEAFF
clone_size: once; v_call: TRBV19; j_call: TRBJ1-1; d_call: TRBD1; cdr3_nt: TGTGCCACCTCCTGGGCAGGGGGCGAAACTGAAGCTTTCTTT; cdr3_aa: CATSWAGGETEAFF
clone_size: .; v_call: TRBV6-1; j_call: TRBJ1-1; d_call: .; cdr3_nt: TGTGCCAGCAGTGAAGCCCCAGATACTGAAGCTTTCTTT; cdr3_aa: CASSEAPDTEAFF
clone_size: .; v_call: TRBV7-2; j_call: TRBJ1-1; d_call: .; cdr3_nt: TGTGCCAGCAGCTTATTACGACAGGCTAACACTGAAGCTTTCTTT; cdr3_aa: CASSLLRQANTEAFF
clone_size: .; v_call: TRBV7-2; j_call: TRBJ2-5; d_call: .; cdr3_nt: TGTGCCAGCAGCTTAGTAGACAGAACCTCATACTTC; cdr3_aa: CASSLVDRTSYF
clone_size: .; v_call: TRBV11-2; j_call: TRBJ2-1; d_call: .; cdr3_nt: TGTGCCAGCAGCTCAGGACTTAACAATGAGCAGTTCTTC; cdr3_aa: CASSSGLNNEQFF
clone_size: once; v_call: TRBV28; j_call: TRBJ2-7; d_call: .; cdr3_nt: TGTGCCAGCAGTTTCCCCTATCGGGACGAGCAGTACTTC; cdr3_aa: CASSFPYRDEQYF
clone_size: .; v_call: TRBV27; j_call: TRBJ2-1; d_call: TRBD2; cdr3_nt: TGTGCCAGCACCCTAAGGGGCGGGAGCTCCTACAATGAGCAGTTCTTC; cdr3_aa: CASTLRGGSSYNEQFF
clone_size: .; v_call: TRBV19; j_call: TRBJ2-7; d_call: .; cdr3_nt: TGTGCCAGTAGTACTCCTTTAGGGACTGCTACTGGGGAGCAGTACTTC; cdr3_aa: CASSTPLGTATGEQYF
clone_size: few; v_call: TRBV5-1; j_call: TRBJ2-1; d_call: TRBD2; cdr3_nt: TGCGCCAGCAGCAAACTAGCGGGGGGCCAGGGGAATGAGCAGTTCTTC; cdr3_aa: CASSKLAGGQGNEQFF
clone_size: .; v_call: TRBV7-8; j_call: TRBJ2-5; d_call: .; cdr3_nt: TGTGCCAGCAGCCGAACTACAGGGATGGAGACCCAGTACTTC; cdr3_aa: CASSRTTGMETQYF
clone_size: .; v_call: TRBV5-1; j_call: TRBJ2-1; d_call: TRBD1; cdr3_nt: TGCGCCAGCAGCCCCCTCCCGGGACAGGGAAGGGAGCAGTTCTTC; cdr3_aa: CASSPLPGQGREQFF
clone_size: .; v_call: TRBV6-6; j_call: TRBJ1-6; d_call: .; cdr3_nt: TGTGCCAGCAGTTACTCGACGGCCGGGGGGAATTCACCCCTCCACTTT; cdr3_aa: CASSYSTAGGNSPLHF
clone_size: once; v_call: TRBV7-9; j_call: TRBJ1-1; d_call: .; cdr3_nt: TGTGCCAGCAGCCCTCGCCTCAGGGTGAACACTGAAGCTTTCTTT; cdr3_aa: CASSPRLRVNTEAFF
clone_size: .; v_call: TRBV29-1; j_call: TRBJ2-3; d_call: .; cdr3_nt: TGCAGCGTTGGGGGTGGGGCGCCAGGGTTTGACGATACGCAGTATTTT; cdr3_aa: CSVGGGAPGFDDTQYF
clone_size: few; v_call: TRBV7-2; j_call: TRBJ1-5; d_call: .; cdr3_nt: TGTGCCAGCAGCTCACAGGGAGTCAATCAGCCCCAGCATTTT; cdr3_aa: CASSSQGVNQPQHF
clone_size: once; v_call: TRBV6-2/TRBV6-3; j_call: TRBJ2-7; d_call: .; cdr3_nt: TGTGCCAGCAGTTCACAGATCTACGAGCAGTACTTC; cdr3_aa: CASSSQIYEQYF
clone_size: .; v_call: TRBV7-2; j_call: TRBJ2-2; d_call: TRBD2; cdr3_nt: TGTGCCAGCAGCGTAGGACTAGCGGGAGGGGGCACCGGGGAGCTGTTTTTT; cdr3_aa: CASSVGLAGGGTGELFF
clone_size: .; v_call: TRBV5-6; j_call: TRBJ1-1; d_call: TRBD1; cdr3_nt: TGTGCCAGCAGCTTGGGGGCAGGGGGCACTGAAGCTTTCTTT; cdr3_aa: CASSLGAGGTEAFF
clone_size: once; v_call: TRBV7-9; j_call: TRBJ2-2; d_call: .; cdr3_nt: TGTGCCAGCAGCTTAAAGGGGGACACCGGGGAGCTGTTTTTT; cdr3_aa: CASSLKGDTGELFF
clone_size: .; v_call: TRBV3-1/TRBV3-2; j_call: TRBJ1-2; d_call: TRBD1; cdr3_nt: TGTGCCAGCAGCCTATCTAGCGACAGGGGATATGGCTACACCTTC; cdr3_aa: CASSLSSDRGYGYTF
clone_size: .; v_call: TRBV7-9; j_call: TRBJ2-5; d_call: TRBD1; cdr3_nt: TGTGCCAGCGGTCAAGACAGGGTGGGAGAGACCCAGTACTTC; cdr3_aa: CASGQDRVGETQYF
clone_size: .; v_call: TRBV19; j_call: TRBJ1-4; d_call: .; cdr3_nt: TGTGCCAGTAGTATTGAAGGGGCGCGTGAAAAACTGTTTTTT; cdr3_aa: CASSIEGAREKLFF
clone_size: .; v_call: TRBV9; j_call: TRBJ2-1; d_call: TRBD2; cdr3_nt: TGTGCCAGCTCTAAGTGGGGGACTAGCGGGAGCGATGAGCAGTTCTTC; cdr3_aa: CASSKWGTSGSDEQFF
clone_size: .; v_call: TRBV7-2; j_call: TRBJ2-1; d_call: .; cdr3_nt: TGTGCCAGCAGCGCGACCGGGATGACCTACAATGAGCAGTTCTTC; cdr3_aa: CASSATGMTYNEQFF
clone_size: .; v_call: TRBV9; j_call: TRBJ1-1; d_call: TRBD1; cdr3_nt: TGTGCCAGCAGCGGACGGACAGGGGAGATTGAAGCTTTCTTT; cdr3_aa: CASSGRTGEIEAFF
clone_size: .; v_call: TRBV6-2/TRBV6-3; j_call: TRBJ2-2; d_call: TRBD1; cdr3_nt: TGTGCCAGCAGTAGACATGCCGGGACAGGCAACACCGGGGAGCTGTTTTTT; cdr3_aa: CASSRHAGTGNTGELFF
clone_size: .; v_call: TRBV2; j_call: TRBJ2-2; d_call: TRBD2; cdr3_nt: TGTGCCAGCAGTGTCAGGGAGGGCACCGGGGAGCTGTTTTTT; cdr3_aa: CASSVREGTGELFF
clone_size: .; v_call: TRBV6-2/TRBV6-3; j_call: TRBJ1-1; d_call: .; cdr3_nt: TGTGCCAGCAGTTACAACGGGGAAACTGAAGCTTTCTTT; cdr3_aa: CASSYNGETEAFF
clone_size: once; v_call: TRBV10-3; j_call: TRBJ2-5; d_call: TRBD1; cdr3_nt: TGTGCCATCAGTTATGGGACAGGGGGCGAAGAGACCCAGTACTTC; cdr3_aa: CAISYGTGGEETQYF
clone_size: .; v_call: TRBV5-1; j_call: TRBJ2-7; d_call: .; cdr3_nt: TGCGCCAGCAGCTTGGGATCCCCAGGGTTGAACGAGCAGTACTTC; cdr3_aa: CASSLGSPGLNEQYF
clone_size: .; v_call: TRBV28; j_call: TRBJ1-2; d_call: TRBD1; cdr3_nt: TGTGCCAGCTCACCAGGGGGACAGAACTATGGCTACACCTTC; cdr3_aa: CASSPGGQNYGYTF
clone_size: few; v_call: TRBV30; j_call: TRBJ1-1; d_call: TRBD1; cdr3_nt: TGTGCCTGGAGCCCCCCTCGGGACAGAGGAACTGAAGCTTTCTTT; cdr3_aa: CAWSPPRDRGTEAFF
clone_size: .; v_call: TRBV7-2; j_call: TRBJ2-3; d_call: TRBD1; cdr3_nt: TGTGCCAGCAGCTTGGACAGGGGCCAAAGCACAGATACGCAGTATTTT; cdr3_aa: CASSLDRGQSTDTQYF
clone_size: .; v_call: TRBV4-3; j_call: TRBJ2-3; d_call: .; cdr3_nt: TGCGCCAGCGCCCTAGGAGGGGTCGGAGATACGCAGTATTTT; cdr3_aa: CASALGGVGDTQYF
clone_size: .; v_call: TRBV5-1; j_call: TRBJ2-5; d_call: TRBD2; cdr3_nt: TGCGCCAGCAGCTTGGCAGGACTAGCGGGGGGGCAGGAGACCCAGTACTTC; cdr3_aa: CASSLAGLAGGQETQYF
clone_size: .; v_call: TRBV3-1/TRBV3-2; j_call: TRBJ2-3; d_call: .; cdr3_nt: TGTGCCAGCAGCCAAGAGGGTAGCGGACGGACAGATACGCAGTATTTT; cdr3_aa: CASSQEGSGRTDTQYF
clone_size: few; v_call: TRBV24-1; j_call: TRBJ2-2; d_call: TRBD2; cdr3_nt: TGTGCCACCAGTGATCCTGGACTAGCGAACACCGGGGAGCTGTTTTTT; cdr3_aa: CATSDPGLANTGELFF
clone_size: .; v_call: TRBV6-2/TRBV6-3; j_call: TRBJ1-5; d_call: .; cdr3_nt: TGTGCCAGCAGTTATGGTACACACTATAGCAATCAGCCCCAGCATTTT; cdr3_aa: CASSYGTHYSNQPQHF
clone_size: .; v_call: TRBV25-1; j_call: TRBJ2-5; d_call: .; cdr3_nt: TGTGCCAGCAGGGCCAATCAGCGGGAGACCCAGTACTTC; cdr3_aa: CASRANQRETQYF
clone_size: .; v_call: TRBV11-2; j_call: TRBJ2-1; d_call: TRBD1; cdr3_nt: TGTGCCAGCAGCTTAGAAGGGGGCCCTTACCTTAATTATGAGCAGTTCTTC; cdr3_aa: CASSLEGGPYLNYEQFF
clone_size: .; v_call: TRBV3-1/TRBV3-2; j_call: TRBJ2-2; d_call: .; cdr3_nt: TGTGCCAGCAGCCGTCGAACGGAGGCCGGGGAGCTGTTTTTT; cdr3_aa: CASSRRTEAGELFF
clone_size: .; v_call: TRBV28; j_call: TRBJ2-1; d_call: TRBD2; cdr3_nt: TGTGCCAGCAGTTTCGGACTAGCGGACAATGAGCAGTTCTTC; cdr3_aa: CASSFGLADNEQFF
clone_size: .; v_call: TRBV5-6; j_call: TRBJ2-7; d_call: TRBD1; cdr3_nt: TGTGCCAGCAGCCCTCGACAGGGCCACGAGCAGTACTTC; cdr3_aa: CASSPRQGHEQYF
clone_size: .; v_call: TRBV27; j_call: TRBJ1-1; d_call: TRBD1; cdr3_nt: TGTGCCAGCAGTTTCGGACAGGGAGAAACTGAAGCTTTCTTT; cdr3_aa: CASSFGQGETEAFF
clone_size: .; v_call: TRBV10-3; j_call: TRBJ2-5; d_call: TRBD2; cdr3_nt: TGTGCCATCAGTGATATAGCGGGGTCACAAGAGACCCAGTACTTC; cdr3_aa: CAISDIAGSQETQYF
clone_size: .; v_call: TRBV7-2; j_call: TRBJ1-3; d_call: .; cdr3_nt: TGTGCCAGCAGCTTAAGCGCAAACACCATATATTTT; cdr3_aa: CASSLSANTIYF
clone_size: .; v_call: TRBV6-1; j_call: TRBJ1-1; d_call: TRBD1; cdr3_nt: TGTGCCAGCAGTGGCGTCCCACAGGGGGTAGTACACACTGAAGCTTTCTTT; cdr3_aa: CASSGVPQGVVHTEAFF
clone_size: .; v_call: TRBV9; j_call: TRBJ1-3; d_call: .; cdr3_nt: TGTGCCAGCAGCGCCTCCGGTGGAAACACCATATATTTT; cdr3_aa: CASSASGGNTIYF
clone_size: once; v_call: TRBV29-1; j_call: TRBJ1-1; d_call: TRBD1; cdr3_nt: TGCAGCGTTGAAGGCCAGACAGGGGCGAACACTGAAGCTTTCTTT; cdr3_aa: CSVEGQTGANTEAFF
clone_size: .; v_call: TRBV30; j_call: TRBJ2-7; d_call: TRBD2; cdr3_nt: TGTGCCTGGAGCGGGGGGGCAGAGTACGAGCAGTACTTC; cdr3_aa: CAWSGGAEYEQYF
clone_size: .; v_call: TRBV24-1; j_call: TRBJ2-1; d_call: .; cdr3_nt: TGTGCCACCAGTGATCCCGTTGTAGCCAATGAGCAGTTCTTC; cdr3_aa: CATSDPVVANEQFF
clone_size: once; v_call: TRBV27; j_call: TRBJ1-5; d_call: TRBD1; cdr3_nt: TGTGCCAGCAGCCCCCGGACAGGGTCTCAGCCCCAGCATTTT; cdr3_aa: CASSPRTGSQPQHF
clone_size: .; v_call: TRBV6-5; j_call: TRBJ2-7; d_call: .; cdr3_nt: TGTGCCAGCATCCCACGAGGGGGACATTCCTACGAGCAGTACTTC; cdr3_aa: CASIPRGGHSYEQYF
clone_size: .; v_call: TRBV5-1; j_call: TRBJ2-3; d_call: .; cdr3_nt: TGCGCCAGCAGCGTCCAACAGGGACGCACAGATACGCAGTATTTT; cdr3_aa: CASSVQQGRTDTQYF
clone_size: .; v_call: TRBV11-2; j_call: TRBJ2-2; d_call: TRBD1; cdr3_nt: TGTGCCAGCAGCTTAGACAGGGGGCCCGGGGAGCTGTTTTTT; cdr3_aa: CASSLDRGPGELFF
clone_size: .; v_call: TRBV28; j_call: TRBJ1-5; d_call: TRBD1; cdr3_nt: TGTGCCAGCAGACCAGACAGGGAGGTCAATCAGCCCCAGCATTTT; cdr3_aa: CASRPDREVNQPQHF
clone_size: .; v_call: TRBV24-1; j_call: TRBJ2-7; d_call: .; cdr3_nt: TGTGCCACCAGTGATTCGGTCCGCTCCTACGAGCAGTACTTC; cdr3_aa: CATSDSVRSYEQYF
clone_size: .; v_call: TRBV28; j_call: TRBJ1-3; d_call: TRBD1; cdr3_nt: TGTGCCAGCAGAGCCCCGGGACAGGCTGGAAACACCATATATTTT; cdr3_aa: CASRAPGQAGNTIYF